This entry lists 6 T cell receptor beta chains sequenced from one sample in a study of T-cell memory formation after mild COVID-19. TCRdb ran MiXCR on the 5' RACE reads and lists one entry per CDR3 protein. Of roughly 200,000 distinct CDR3 sequences in the sample, 15% to 20% were seen once. The sequenced material came from PBMCs or a T cell subset sorted from them (not recorded which). The receptors shown here come from an adult woman who had mild COVID-19 (a few samples of this study predate the infection). Cell type and time point are not known.

This clonotype was counted at least ten times. J is TRBJ1-2 and V is TRBV19; 9 nucleotides agree with TRBD1. The CDR3 runs to 14 residues. CDR1 and CDR2 (germline): LNHDA, SQIVND (reference sequence). With V trimmed by 8 bases and J by 1 base, 5 bases remained unmatched. The CDR3 nucleotides are TGTGCCAGTGGAACGGGACAGGGTAACTATGGCTACACCTTC. Encoded protein: CASGTGQGNYGYTF.

J is TRBJ1-2 and V is TRBV5-1; D gene unclear. Germline V gene sequence: CDR1 SGHRS, CDR2 YFSETQ. The CDR3 is made up of 14 amino acids. Between the trimmed V and J ends, which lost 0 bases and 4 bases, there was a span of 10 bases. CDR3 amino acids: CASSLAGRTYGYTF. The CDR3 DNA follows: TGCGCCAGCAGCTTGGCGGGCAGGACCTATGGCTACACCTTC.

This clonotype appeared a few times. The chain combines TRBV20-1 with TRBJ2-6; TRBD1 or TRBD2 may be the D gene (5 bases each). The length of the CDR3 is 14 residues. The germline V gene encodes CDR1 DFQATT and CDR2 SNEGSKA (reference sequence). Between the trimmed V and J ends, which lost 6 bases and 2 bases, there was a span of 11 bases. For the CDR3, the DNA is TGCAGTGCCGAGGGGCAGACTGGGGCCAACGTCCTGACTTTC. Protein: CSAEGQTGANVLTF.

This clonotype was picked up a small number of times. The chain uses TRBV7-2 and TRBJ2-5, with D perhaps TRBD2 (5 bases). Germline CDR1 SGHTA, CDR2 FQGNSA. Between the trimmed V and J ends, which lost 3 bases and 5 bases, there was a span of 10 bases. The CDR3 runs 13 residues. The CDR3 is CASSFRRRETQYF. CDR3 sequence (DNA): TGTGCCAGCAGCTTTAGGAGGCGGGAGACCCAGTACTTC.

The rearrangement uses TRBV6-1 and TRBJ1-3; 8 positions agree with TRBD1. CDR1 MNHNS and CDR2 SASEGT come from the germline V gene. CDR3 size: 14 residues. J gave up 3 bases and V 6 bases, and 4 bases lay outside the gene matches. The DNA for the CDR3 is TGTGCCAGCAGGCTGGGACAGGTTGGAAACACCATATATTTT. It is translated as CASRLGQVGNTIYF.

The sample holds a few counts of this clonotype. The rearrangement uses TRBV25-1 and TRBJ2-7; D is possibly TRBD1 (6 bases). The germline CDR1 and CDR2 sequences are MGHDK and SYGVNS. The CDR3 length is 14 residues. Trimming pared 6 bases from V and 1 base from J, leaving 13 bases between. The DNA for the CDR3 is TGTGCCAGCAGGAGGGGACACCCTTCCTACGAGCAGTACTTC. Amino acids: CASRRGHPSYEQYF.